This T cell receptor beta chain appears in the sequencing data of a study of early T cells in non-severe SARS-CoV-2 infection. Overall study: With bulk RNA from unsorted whole blood as input, sequencing yielded unpaired chains.

Of note for this clonotype: This may stem from a read error, because a much larger clone lies one nucleotide away.

TCRdb re-derived calls from the 5' RACE reads in MiXCR, one entry per CDR3 protein. The data contain tens of thousands of distinct CDR3 sequences, 5.7% of them singletons. The V and J ends lost 2 bases and 4 bases respectively, with 16 bases between them. CDR3 length: 16 amino acids. Germline CDR1 is MNHEY and CDR2 is SVGEGT. The receptor was isolated from an adult who was a healthcare worker with PCR-confirmed SARS-CoV-2 infection or an uninfected control (not recorded which). The specimen sequenced was whole blood. The chain combines TRBV6-2 or TRBV6-3 with TRBJ2-3; D remains ambiguous. CDR3 bases: TGTGCCAGCAGTTACCGGGCGACCTGTGGCCCAGATACGCAGTATTTT. Its translation is CASSYRATCGPDTQYF.